This passage covers 26 T cell receptor beta chains from one sample sequenced in a study of cytomegalovirus exposure and HLA in healthy donors. The PCR was carried out with 60 Vbeta primers and 13 Jbeta primers. Repertoires were generated with immunoSEQ multiplex PCR, while TCRdb's copy carries only in-frame clones and drops some. The sample lists under 70,000 clones, over 75% occurring once. Sample: PBMCs. All receptors come from a male donor in good health and CMV-seropositive.

The V call is TRBV7-6, the J call TRBJ1-6, with D possibly TRBD1 on 6 matching bases. Germline V gene data show CDR1 as SGHVS and CDR2 as FNYEAQ. This CDR3 contains 13 residues. Trimming pared 5 bases from V and 7 bases from J, leaving 9 bases between. CDR3 protein: CASSTTGNSPLHF. CDR3 bases: TGTGCCAGCAGCACTACAGGGAATTCACCCCTCCACTTT.

This clone has only a few counts. This chain uses TRBV9 with TRBJ2-3; perhaps TRBD1 as D (6 bases). The CDR3 is made up of 13 amino acids. Germline V gene lookup returns CDR1 SGDLS and CDR2 YYNGEE. Deletions cut 4 bases from V and 0 bases from J, with 6 bases between. CDR3 region: CASSRGSTDTQYF. CDR3 DNA sequence: TGTGCCAGCAGCAGGGGGAGCACAGATACGCAGTATTTT.

The chain is built from TRBV7-9 and TRBJ2-7, with 9 bases aligning to TRBD1. With 5 bases clipped from V and 3 bases from J, the junction kept 8 bases outside the gene matches. The CDR3 has 15 amino acids. Germline values: CDR1 SEHNR, CDR2 FQNEAQ (reference sequence). For the CDR3, the DNA is TGTGCCAGCAGCCATATAGGGACAGGGATCTACGAGCAGTACTTC. Translating gives CASSHIGTGIYEQYF.

The chain links TRBV7-2 to TRBJ2-1, with 10 bases matching TRBD2. Germline lookup yields CDR1 SGHTA and CDR2 FQGNSA. The CDR3 covers 16 residues. The J segment lost 10 bases and the V segment lost 5 bases, leaving 14 bases of the junction unmatched. This CDR3 reads CASSQAGTSVTLEQFF. CDR3 coding DNA: TGTGCCAGCAGCCAGGCCGGGACTAGCGTTACACTGGAGCAGTTCTTC.

The rearrangement joins TRBV2 to TRBJ2-1; 8 nucleotides line up with TRBD2. J lost 3 bases, V lost 1 base, and 5 bases had no gene match. Germline V gene lookup returns CDR1 SNHLY and CDR2 FYNNEI. The CDR3 runs to 16 residues. CDR3 nucleotide sequence: TGTGCCAGCAGTGAAGTTAGACTAGCGCGCTACAATGAGCAGTTCTTC. The encoded protein is CASSEVRLARYNEQFF.

Concerning this clone itself: The CDR3 ends on some other residue instead of the conserved phenylalanine or tryptophan, so this is likely a read error. The V gene is TRBV6-6, the J gene TRBJ1-6, with 7 bases aligning to TRBD1. Germline loops: CDR1 MNHNY, CDR2 SVGAGI (reference sequence). The CDR3 length is 12 residues. V gave up 4 bases and J gave up 16 bases; unmatched junction bases: 7. CDR3 DNA sequence: TGTGCCAGCAGTTGGACAGGAGAGGGGCTCCACTCT. Protein sequence: CASSWTGEGLHS.

The chain joins TRBV5-1 to TRBJ1-1; 7 nucleotides align to TRBD1. Germline V lookup: CDR1 SGHRS, CDR2 YFSETQ. After removal of 4 bases from V and 7 bases from J, the junction contained 10 bases not matched to a gene. This CDR3 has 14 residues. CDR3: CASSANTGTVEAFF. Here the CDR3 DNA reads TGCGCCAGCAGCGCGAACACCGGGACAGTTGAAGCTTTCTTT.

This chain connects TRBV4-1 to TRBJ2-1; TRBD2 agrees at 10 bases. The ends lost 7 bases at V and 6 bases at J; junction bases unmatched: 6. The CDR3 is 14 residues long. Germline assignment: CDR1 MGHRA and CDR2 YSYEKL. The chain's CDR3 is CASTLAGAFNEQFF. CDR3 bases: TGCGCCAGCACTCTAGCGGGGGCATTCAATGAGCAGTTCTTC.

The chain uses TRBV18 and TRBJ1-1; D may be TRBD1 (6 bases). V lost 3 bases to trimming and J lost 3 bases, with 14 bases between them. Germline-derived CDR1 and CDR2 are KGHSH and LQKENI. The CDR3 runs to 15 residues. DNA for the CDR3: TGTGCCAGCTCACCTTCGACGCAGGGGTACACTGAAGCTTTCTTT. It codes for CASSPSTQGYTEAFF. Using reference TRBV18 and TRBJ1-1 for the parts outside the CDR3, the full variable domain is NAGVMQNPRHLVRRRGQEARLRCSPMKGHSHVYWYRQLPEEGLKFMVYLQKENIIDESGMPKERFSAEFPKEGPSILRIQQVVRGDSAAYFCASSPSTQGYTEAFFGQGTRLTVV.

The V call is TRBV6-1, the J call TRBJ1-2; D possibly corresponds to TRBD1 (5 bases). Germline V lookup: CDR1 MNHNS, CDR2 SASEGT. The V gene lost 8 bases and the J gene lost 4 bases, with 20 bases spanning the gap. The CDR3 runs to 15 residues. The CDR3 coding sequence is TGTGCCAGCTCTTCCTCTGGGGCAACCCTCTATGGCTACACCTTC. It is translated as CASSSSGATLYGYTF.

The CDR3 DNA is TGTGCCAGCAGCCGGGGCCTTACGAACTATGGCTACACCTTC. This gives the protein CASSRGLTNYGYTF. The rearrangement joins TRBV4-2 to TRBJ1-2; tentatively, D is TRBD1 (5 bases). The V end lost 4 bases, the J end lost 2 bases, and 11 bases lay between the germline ends. The CDR3 extends over 14 amino acids. CDR1 is LGHNA and CDR2 is YNFKEQ in the germline V gene.

The chain combines TRBV7-9 with TRBJ1-1, with D unresolved. The V gene's germline CDR1 is SEHNR and CDR2 FQNEAQ (reference sequence). The CDR3 runs 16 residues. With 5 bases removed from V and 0 bases from J, the gap between germline ends came to 16 bases. In DNA, the CDR3 is TGTGCCAGCAGCCAATTCTGGGGAGAGATGAACACTGAAGCTTTCTTT. Its protein is CASSQFWGEMNTEAFF.

The chain uses TRBV7-2 and TRBJ1-5, with D hard to call. Trimming removed 1 base from V and 7 bases from J, with 11 bases in between. Germline CDR1 SGHTA, CDR2 FQGNSA. The CDR3 spans 14 residues. This chain's CDR3 is CASSLVGGSQPQHF. Here the CDR3 DNA reads TGTGCCAGCAGCTTAGTTGGAGGGAGCCAGCCCCAGCATTTT.

The chain couples TRBV6-5 to TRBJ1-1, with D possibly matching TRBD1 (5 bases). Germline V gives CDR1 MNHEY, CDR2 SVGAGI. With 4 bases removed from V and 6 bases from J, the gap between germline ends came to 12 bases. CDR3 size: 13 residues. CDR3 in amino acids: CASSSAPGAEAFF. The CDR3 region has the DNA TGTGCCAGCAGTTCGGCCCCGGGGGCTGAAGCTTTCTTT.

This rearrangement joins TRBV4-3 to TRBJ1-2; 8 nucleotides line up with TRBD1. The V and J ends lost 3 bases and 8 bases, in that order; junction bases with no gene match: 5. In germline, CDR1 is LGHNA, CDR2 YSLEER. The CDR3 has 13 amino acids. As DNA, the CDR3 is TGCGCCAGCAGCCATGGACAGGGAGGAGGCTACACCTTC. Translating gives CASSHGQGGGYTF.

This clone was observed a few times. The chain employs TRBV15 and TRBJ1-5; 9 bases agree with TRBD1. Looked up from germline, CDR1 is LNHNV and CDR2 is YYDKDF (reference sequence). The ends lost 4 bases at V and 0 bases at J; junction bases unmatched: 1. This CDR3 spans 15 amino acids. The CDR3 here is CATSKDRGSNQPQHF. CDR3 sequence (DNA): TGTGCCACCAGCAAGGACAGGGGTAGCAATCAGCCCCAGCATTTT.

This clone was seen a handful of times. The V call is TRBV2, the J call TRBJ1-5; D ambiguous. Trimming took off 8 bases at V and 4 bases at J, with 6 bases between the two ends. Germline CDR1 SNHLY, CDR2 FYNNEI. The CDR3 loop spans 11 amino acids. The DNA of the CDR3 is TGTGCCAGCGGGCCGAATCAGCCCCAGCATTTT. This sequence encodes CASGPNQPQHF.

V and J are TRBV7-9 and TRBJ2-3, with 9 bases that match TRBD1. The germline CDR1 and CDR2 sequences are SEHNR and FQNEAQ (reference sequence). The CDR3 has 16 amino acids. The V gene end was trimmed by 2 bases and the J gene end by 4 bases; junction bases not matched to a gene: 7. CDR3: CASSLFSRQGADTQYF. In nucleotides, the CDR3 is TGTGCCAGCAGCTTATTTTCAAGACAGGGGGCAGATACGCAGTATTTT.

This clone was found once. This chain links TRBV5-6 with TRBJ2-2, with TRBD1 matching 10 bases. The germline CDR1 and CDR2 sequences are SGHDT and YYEEEE. The J segment lost 4 bases and the V segment lost 5 bases, leaving 8 bases of the junction unmatched. The CDR3 covers 16 residues. The CDR3 region has the DNA TGTGCCAGCAGGATCCGGGACAGGGGCGTCACCGGGGAGCTGTTTTTT. Translation gives CASRIRDRGVTGELFF.

The CDR3 loop is CASSETGYTEAFF. CDR3 sequence (DNA): TGTGCCAGCAGTGAAACGGGGTACACTGAAGCTTTCTTT. The genes are TRBV2 and TRBJ1-1, with D uncertain. The germline V gene encodes CDR1 SNHLY and CDR2 FYNNEI. CDR3 length: 13 residues. Trimming left V 2 bases short and J 3 bases short, with 7 bases between. The full variable domain, in which reference TRBV2 and TRBJ1-1 provide the parts outside the CDR3, is EPEVTQTPSHQVTQMGQEVILRCVPISNHLYFYWYRQILGQKVEFLVSFYNNEISEKSEIFDDQFSVERPDGSNFTLKIRSTKLEDSAMYFCASSETGYTEAFFGQGTRLTVV.

J is TRBJ1-1 and V is TRBV28; D possibly corresponds to TRBD1 (6 bases). V gave up 5 bases and J gave up 5 bases, with 12 bases separating them. CDR1 is MDHEN and CDR2 is SYDVKM in the germline V gene. The CDR3 extends over 13 amino acids. CDR3 coding DNA: TGTGCCAGCAGTCCAACAGGGCAAACTGAAGCTTTCTTT. It translates to CASSPTGQTEAFF.

The V and J genes are TRBV6-1 and TRBJ2-1, with D possibly TRBD2 on 6 matching bases. V lost 8 bases to trimming and J lost 1 base, with 15 bases between them. The germline CDR1 and CDR2 sequences are MNHNS and SASEGT. This CDR3 has 15 amino acids. CDR3 sequence: CASRSGGRSYNEQFF. The DNA of the CDR3 is TGTGCCAGCCGTAGTGGGGGGAGGTCCTACAATGAGCAGTTCTTC.

This rearrangement joins TRBV28 to TRBJ2-4, with a possible D match to TRBD1 (6 bases). The V gene's germline CDR1 is MDHEN and CDR2 SYDVKM. V lost 2 bases, J lost 1 base, and 6 bases lay in between. This CDR3 comprises 14 residues. CDR3 sequence (DNA): TGTGCCAGCAGTTTACAGGGGGCCAAAAACATTCAGTACTTC. This codes for CASSLQGAKNIQYF.

The rearrangement uses TRBV5-6 and TRBJ2-5; perhaps TRBD1 as D (6 bases). Trimming removed 0 bases at V and 5 bases at J, with 8 bases between. CDR3 length: 13 amino acids. Germline CDR1 is SGHDT and CDR2 is YYEEEE. CDR3 amino acids: CASSLDRAETQYF. For the CDR3, the DNA is TGTGCCAGCAGCTTGGACAGGGCGGAGACCCAGTACTTC. The variable domain in full, completed from reference TRBV5-6 and TRBJ2-5, reads DAGVTQSPTHLIKTRGQQVTLRCSPKSGHDTVSWYQQALGQGPQFIFQYYEEEERQRGNFPDRFSGHQFPNYSSELNVNALLLGDSALYLCASSLDRAETQYFGPGTRLLVL.

The chain combines TRBV7-3 with TRBJ1-4; D gene uncertain. Germline CDR1 SGHTA, CDR2 FQGTGA. The CDR3 is 15 residues long. V was pared by 5 bases and J by 5 bases, with 15 bases between. The CDR3 loop reads CASSAQPGNNEKLFF. DNA of the CDR3: TGTGCCAGCAGCGCGCAACCGGGTAACAATGAAAAACTGTTTTTT.

This chain connects TRBV29-1 to TRBJ1-2; no reliable D call. The CDR3 loop spans 12 amino acids. The ends were cut back, 6 bases at V and 0 bases at J, with 8 bases in the middle. The germline V gene has CDR1 SQVTM and CDR2 ANQGSEA. CDR3 nucleotide sequence: TGCAGCGTCGCTAGATCTAACTATGGCTACACCTTC. Translation gives CSVARSNYGYTF.